This T cell receptor beta chain was recorded in a study of T cells after yellow fever vaccination. Study-level background: Each low-cell-number fraction was prepared by means of SMART-Seq v4 Ultra Low Input.

CDR1 SEHNR and CDR2 FQNEAQ come from the germline V gene (reference sequence). V was cut by 6 bases and J by 2 bases, with 13 bases left in between. This CDR3 comprises 14 residues. Overall study findings and caveats: Weaker in magnitude, the secondary response showed a faster peak on day 5 versus 15.

On this clonotype: What it binds is unknown.

The study made its TCR cDNA through 5'RACE template switching. That step introduced a universal primer site along with UMIs. TCRdb re-called the 5' RACE reads through MiXCR, storing one row per CDR3 protein. The sample has 200,000 to 250,000 distinct CDR3 sequences, 3% to 3.5% seen once. V gene TRBV7-9 combines with J gene TRBJ2-5; TRBD1 might be the D (5 bases). The clonotype comes from a man aged 18-30 years who received the YFV17D yellow fever vaccine. The specimen comprised CD4+ T cells sorted from PBMCs, sampled 10 days after the yellow fever booster vaccination. Here the CDR3 reads CASSLITGQETQYF. The CDR3 bases are TGTGCCAGCAGTTTAATAACAGGTCAAGAGACCCAGTACTTC.